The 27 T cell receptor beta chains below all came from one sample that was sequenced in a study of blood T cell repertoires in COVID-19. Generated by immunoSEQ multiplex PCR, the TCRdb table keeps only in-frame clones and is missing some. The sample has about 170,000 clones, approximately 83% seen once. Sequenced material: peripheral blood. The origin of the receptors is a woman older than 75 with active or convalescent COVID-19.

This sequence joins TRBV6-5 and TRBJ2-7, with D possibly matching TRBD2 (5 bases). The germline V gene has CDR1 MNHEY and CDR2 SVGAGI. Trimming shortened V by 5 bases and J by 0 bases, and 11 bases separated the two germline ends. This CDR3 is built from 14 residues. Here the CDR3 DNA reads TGTGCCAGCAGTCGGCTACGGGACTCCTACGAGCAGTACTTC. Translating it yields CASSRLRDSYEQYF.

The CDR3 is CASSPAQMNTEAFF. The CDR3 nucleotides read TGTGCCAGCTCCCCGGCACAGATGAACACTGAAGCTTTCTTT. The J gene is TRBJ1-1, the V gene TRBV18, with unresolved D. Germline lookup yields CDR1 KGHSH and CDR2 LQKENI. Trimming took off 6 bases at V and 0 bases at J, with 11 bases between the two ends. This CDR3 has 14 residues.

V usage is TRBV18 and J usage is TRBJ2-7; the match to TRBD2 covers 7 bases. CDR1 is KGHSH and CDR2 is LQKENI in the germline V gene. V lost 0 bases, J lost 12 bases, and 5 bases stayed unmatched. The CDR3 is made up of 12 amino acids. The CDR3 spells CASSPPGGNLYF. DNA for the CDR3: TGTGCCAGCTCACCACCGGGAGGGAACTTGTACTTC.

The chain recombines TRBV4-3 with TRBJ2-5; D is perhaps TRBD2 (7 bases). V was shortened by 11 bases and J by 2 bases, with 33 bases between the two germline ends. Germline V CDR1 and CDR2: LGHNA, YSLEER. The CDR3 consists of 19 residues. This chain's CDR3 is CASTWGLVGGTTLQETQYF. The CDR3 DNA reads TGCGCCTCGACCTGGGGTTTAGTGGGGGGGACAACGTTACAAGAGACCCAGTACTTC.

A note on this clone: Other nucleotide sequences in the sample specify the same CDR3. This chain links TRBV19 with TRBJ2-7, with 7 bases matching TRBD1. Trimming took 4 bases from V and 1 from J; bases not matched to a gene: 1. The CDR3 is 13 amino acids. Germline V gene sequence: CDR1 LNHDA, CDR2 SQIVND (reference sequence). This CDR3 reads CASSRDSSYEQYF. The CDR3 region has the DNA TGTGCCAGTAGTAGGGACAGTTCCTACGAGCAGTACTTC. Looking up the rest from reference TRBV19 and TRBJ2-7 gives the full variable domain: DGGITQSPKYLFRKEGQNVTLSCEQNLNHDAMYWYRQDPGQGLRLIYYSQIVNDFQKGDIAEGYSVSREKKESFPLTVTSAQKNPTAFYLCASSRDSSYEQYFGPGTRLTVT.

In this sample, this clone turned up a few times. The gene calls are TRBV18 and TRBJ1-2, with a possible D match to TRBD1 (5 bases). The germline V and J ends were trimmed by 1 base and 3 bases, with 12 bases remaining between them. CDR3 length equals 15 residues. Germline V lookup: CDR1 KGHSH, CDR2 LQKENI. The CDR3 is CASSPREDTHYGYTF. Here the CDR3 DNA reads TGTGCCAGCTCACCACGCGAGGACACGCACTATGGCTACACCTTC.

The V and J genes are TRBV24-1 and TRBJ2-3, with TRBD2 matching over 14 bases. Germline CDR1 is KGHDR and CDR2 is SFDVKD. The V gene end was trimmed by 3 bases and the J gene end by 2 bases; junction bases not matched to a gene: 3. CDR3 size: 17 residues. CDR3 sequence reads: CATSDVTSGGATDTQYF. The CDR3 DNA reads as TGTGCCACCAGTGATGTGACTAGCGGGGGGGCCACAGATACGCAGTATTTT.

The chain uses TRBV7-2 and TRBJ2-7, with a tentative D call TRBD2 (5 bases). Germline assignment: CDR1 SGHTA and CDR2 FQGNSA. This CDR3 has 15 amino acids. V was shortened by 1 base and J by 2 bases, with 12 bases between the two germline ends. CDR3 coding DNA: TGTGCCAGCAGCTTAGTCGGAGGAGCCACCTACGAGCAGTACTTC. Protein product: CASSLVGGATYEQYF.

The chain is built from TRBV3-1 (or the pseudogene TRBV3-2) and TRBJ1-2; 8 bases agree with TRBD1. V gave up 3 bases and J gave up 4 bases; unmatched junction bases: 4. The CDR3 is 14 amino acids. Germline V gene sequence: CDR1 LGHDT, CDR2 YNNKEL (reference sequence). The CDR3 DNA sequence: TGTGCCAGCAGCCAGTCCGGGACAGGCTATGGCTACACCTTC. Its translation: CASSQSGTGYGYTF.

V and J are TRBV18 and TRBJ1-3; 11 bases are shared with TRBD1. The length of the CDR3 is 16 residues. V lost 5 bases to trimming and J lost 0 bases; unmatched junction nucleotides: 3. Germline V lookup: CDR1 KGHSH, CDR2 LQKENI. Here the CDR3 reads CASSGQGAASGNTIYF. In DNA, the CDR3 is TGTGCCAGCTCAGGACAGGGGGCCGCCTCTGGAAACACCATATATTTT. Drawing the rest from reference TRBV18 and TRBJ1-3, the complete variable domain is NAGVMQNPRHLVRRRGQEARLRCSPMKGHSHVYWYRQLPEEGLKFMVYLQKENIIDESGMPKERFSAEFPKEGPSILRIQQVVRGDSAAYFCASSGQGAASGNTIYFGEGSWLTVV.

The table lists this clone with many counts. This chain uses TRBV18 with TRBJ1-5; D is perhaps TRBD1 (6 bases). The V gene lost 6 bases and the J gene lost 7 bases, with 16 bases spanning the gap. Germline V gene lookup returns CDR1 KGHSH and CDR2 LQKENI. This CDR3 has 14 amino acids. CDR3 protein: CASSREGGGQPQHF. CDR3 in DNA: TGTGCCAGCTCCCGGGAAGGGGGAGGGCAGCCCCAGCATTTT.

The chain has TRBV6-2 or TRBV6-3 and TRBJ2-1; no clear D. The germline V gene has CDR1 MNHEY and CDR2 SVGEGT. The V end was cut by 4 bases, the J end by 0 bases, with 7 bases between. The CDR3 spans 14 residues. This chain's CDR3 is CASSSAVSYNEQFF. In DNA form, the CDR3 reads TGTGCCAGCAGTTCGGCGGTCTCCTACAATGAGCAGTTCTTC.

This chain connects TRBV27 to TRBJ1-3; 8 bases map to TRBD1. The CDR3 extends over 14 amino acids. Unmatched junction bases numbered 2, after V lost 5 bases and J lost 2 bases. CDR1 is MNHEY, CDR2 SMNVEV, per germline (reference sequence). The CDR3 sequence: CASSPQGAGNTIYF. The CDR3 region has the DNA TGTGCCAGCAGTCCACAGGGGGCTGGAAACACCATATATTTT.

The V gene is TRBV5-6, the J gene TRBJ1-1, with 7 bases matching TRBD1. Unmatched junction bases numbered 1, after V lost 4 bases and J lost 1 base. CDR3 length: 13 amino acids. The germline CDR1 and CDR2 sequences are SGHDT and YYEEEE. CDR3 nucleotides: TGTGCCAGCAGCCGACAGGGGAACACTGAAGCTTTCTTT. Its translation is CASSRQGNTEAFF.

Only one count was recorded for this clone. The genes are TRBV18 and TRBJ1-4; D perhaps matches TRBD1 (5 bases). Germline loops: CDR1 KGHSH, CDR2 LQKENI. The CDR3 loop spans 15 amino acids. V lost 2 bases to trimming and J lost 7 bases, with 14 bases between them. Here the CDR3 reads CASSPGSGGTEKLFF. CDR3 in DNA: TGTGCCAGCTCACCAGGTTCGGGGGGTACTGAAAAACTGTTTTTT.

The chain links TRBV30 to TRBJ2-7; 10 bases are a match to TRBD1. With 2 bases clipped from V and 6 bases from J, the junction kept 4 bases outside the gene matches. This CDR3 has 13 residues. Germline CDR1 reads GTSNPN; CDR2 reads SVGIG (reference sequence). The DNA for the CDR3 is TGTGCCTGGAGTTCCAGGACAGGGGGCGAGCAGTACTTC. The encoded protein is CAWSSRTGGEQYF.

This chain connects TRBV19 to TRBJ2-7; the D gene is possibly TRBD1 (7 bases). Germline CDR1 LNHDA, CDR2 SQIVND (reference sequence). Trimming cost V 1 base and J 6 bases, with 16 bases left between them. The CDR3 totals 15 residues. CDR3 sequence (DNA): TGTGCCAGTAGTATAGGAGGGCCCCAGGGGGGCGAGCAGTACTTC. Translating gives CASSIGGPQGGEQYF.

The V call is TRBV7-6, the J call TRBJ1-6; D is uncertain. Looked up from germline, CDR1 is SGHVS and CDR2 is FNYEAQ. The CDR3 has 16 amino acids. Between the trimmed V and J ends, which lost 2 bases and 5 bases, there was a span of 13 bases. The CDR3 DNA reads TGTGCCAGCAGCTTACGGGGAACCAACAATAATTCACCCCTCCACTTT. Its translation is CASSLRGTNNNSPLHF. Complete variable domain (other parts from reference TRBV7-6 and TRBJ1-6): GAGVSQSPRYKVTKRGQDVALRCDPISGHVSLYWYRQALGQGPEFLTYFNYEAQQDKSGLPNDRFSAERPEGSISTLTIQRTEQRDSAMYRCASSLRGTNNNSPLHFGNGTRLTVT.

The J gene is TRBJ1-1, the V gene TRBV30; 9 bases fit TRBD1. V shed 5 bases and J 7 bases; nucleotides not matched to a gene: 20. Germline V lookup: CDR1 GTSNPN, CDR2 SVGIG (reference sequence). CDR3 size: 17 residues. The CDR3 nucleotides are TGTGCCTGGGACCGACGTAATCTACAGGGGGCTAGGAATGAAGCTTTCTTT. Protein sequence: CAWDRRNLQGARNEAFF.

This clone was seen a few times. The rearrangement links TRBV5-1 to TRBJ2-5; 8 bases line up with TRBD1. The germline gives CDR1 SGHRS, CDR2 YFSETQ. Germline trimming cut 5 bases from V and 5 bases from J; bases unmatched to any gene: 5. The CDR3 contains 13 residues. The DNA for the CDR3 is TGCGCCAGCAGTCGTACAGGGGGGGAGACCCAGTACTTC. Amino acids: CASSRTGGETQYF.

The DNA for the CDR3 is TGTGCCAGCAGCCAAGAGGGCAGGTACTATGGCTACACCTTC. Protein: CASSQEGRYYGYTF. This chain connects TRBV3-1 (or the pseudogene TRBV3-2) to TRBJ1-2; D not resolved. From germline, CDR1 is LGHDT and CDR2 YNNKEL (reference sequence). Trimming removed 0 bases from V and 3 bases from J, with 8 bases in between. The CDR3 is 14 residues long.

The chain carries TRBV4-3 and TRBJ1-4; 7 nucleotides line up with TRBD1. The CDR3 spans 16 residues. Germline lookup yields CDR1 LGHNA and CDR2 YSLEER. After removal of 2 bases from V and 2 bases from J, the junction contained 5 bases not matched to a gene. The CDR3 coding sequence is TGCGCCAGCAGCCAACGCAGGGGGGCCACTAATGAAAAACTGTTTTTT. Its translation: CASSQRRGATNEKLFF.

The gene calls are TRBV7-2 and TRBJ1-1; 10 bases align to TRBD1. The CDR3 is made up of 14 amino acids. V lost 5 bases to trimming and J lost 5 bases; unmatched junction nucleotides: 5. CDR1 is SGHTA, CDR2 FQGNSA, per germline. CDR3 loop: CASSPDRGLTEAFF. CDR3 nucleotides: TGTGCCAGCAGCCCGGACAGGGGGTTAACTGAAGCTTTCTTT.

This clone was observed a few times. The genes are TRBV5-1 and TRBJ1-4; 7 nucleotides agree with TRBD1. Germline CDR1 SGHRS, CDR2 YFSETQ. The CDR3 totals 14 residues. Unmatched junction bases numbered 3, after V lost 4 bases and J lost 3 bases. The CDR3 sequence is CASSPGQPNEKLFF. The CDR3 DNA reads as TGCGCCAGCAGCCCGGGACAGCCTAATGAAAAACTGTTTTTT.

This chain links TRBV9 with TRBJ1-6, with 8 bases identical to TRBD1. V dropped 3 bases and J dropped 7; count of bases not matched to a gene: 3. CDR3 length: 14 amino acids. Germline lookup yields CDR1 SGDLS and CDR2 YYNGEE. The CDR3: CASSAQGGNSPLHF. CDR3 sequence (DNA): TGTGCCAGCAGCGCACAGGGGGGAAATTCACCCCTCCACTTT.

CDR3 protein: CAISLAGGPGAEQYF. In DNA form, the CDR3 reads TGTGCCATCAGTTTAGCGGGGGGCCCGGGAGCCGAGCAGTACTTC. This chain links TRBV10-3 with TRBJ2-7; 10 bases are shared with TRBD2. This CDR3 region has 15 residues. The V and J ends lost 5 bases and 6 bases, in that order; junction bases with no gene match: 10. Germline V gives CDR1 ENHRY, CDR2 SYGVKD.

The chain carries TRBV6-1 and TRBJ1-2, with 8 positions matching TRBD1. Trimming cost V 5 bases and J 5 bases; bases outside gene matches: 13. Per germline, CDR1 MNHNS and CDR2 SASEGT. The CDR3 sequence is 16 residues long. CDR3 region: CASSKGQGRFMYGYTF. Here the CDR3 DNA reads TGTGCCAGCAGTAAAGGACAGGGCCGCTTTATGTATGGCTACACCTTC.